The 14 T cell receptor beta chains listed next were all sequenced from one sample in a study of blood T cell repertoires in COVID-19. Assay: immunoSEQ multiplex PCR; the TCRdb copy retains only in-frame clones and omits some. The sample includes a few hundred thousand clones, about 80% of them seen just once. The sample taken for sequencing was peripheral blood. The receptors shown here come from a human donor in a cohort sampled during active COVID-19.

The chain couples TRBV28 to TRBJ1-5; 8 bases map to TRBD1. The CDR3 covers 14 residues. CDR1 and CDR2 from the germline V gene are MDHEN and SYDVKM. With 5 bases clipped from V and 7 bases from J, the junction kept 7 bases outside the gene matches. The CDR3 here is CASSPTRGLQPQHF. Written as DNA, the CDR3 is TGTGCCAGCAGTCCAACCAGGGGGCTCCAGCCCCAGCATTTT.

CDR3 sequence reads: CASSPSDFRDTQYF. The DNA for the CDR3 is TGTGCCAGCTCACCGTCCGATTTTAGAGATACGCAGTATTTT. The J gene is TRBJ2-3, the V gene TRBV18; D is undetermined. Looked up from germline, CDR1 is KGHSH and CDR2 is LQKENI. The ends were cut back, 3 bases at V and 5 bases at J, with 12 bases in the middle. This CDR3 has 14 amino acids.

This clone was seen only once. This chain links TRBV6-5 with TRBJ1-2; 9 positions agree with TRBD1. Germline CDR1 reads MNHEY; CDR2 reads SVGAGI. The CDR3 spans 15 residues. The V segment lost 4 bases and the J segment 4 bases; nucleotides outside the gene matches: 7. CDR3 sequence (DNA): TGTGCCAGCAGTTTAACAGGGGGCTTAATCTATGGCTACACCTTC. Amino acid sequence: CASSLTGGLIYGYTF.

This rearrangement joins TRBV6-2 or TRBV6-3 to TRBJ2-7, with 9 positions matching TRBD2. Trimming at V came to 4 bases and at J to 3 bases, leaving 7 bases not matched to a gene. CDR1 MNHEY and CDR2 SVGEGT come from the germline V gene. This CDR3 comprises 15 residues. For the CDR3, the DNA is TGTGCCAGCAGTTCGGAGATAGCGGGAGTCTACGAGCAGTACTTC. Translating gives CASSSEIAGVYEQYF.

The chain carries TRBV7-2 and TRBJ1-6, with TRBD1 identical over 10 bases. V lost 4 bases, J lost 5 bases, and 5 bases stayed unmatched. The CDR3 contains 16 residues. Germline values: CDR1 SGHTA, CDR2 FQGNSA. Written as DNA, the CDR3 is TGTGCCAGCAGCTCACGACAGGGGGCGAATAATTCACCCCTCCACTTT. Translating it yields CASSSRQGANNSPLHF.

The chain employs TRBV5-1 and TRBJ2-1; TRBD1 agrees at 7 bases. This CDR3 spans 15 amino acids. Germline CDR1 SGHRS, CDR2 YFSETQ. J lost 3 bases, V lost 3 bases, and 6 bases had no gene match. The CDR3 nucleotides are TGCGCCAGCAGCTCCGGGACAGCCTACTACAATGAGCAGTTCTTC. This sequence encodes CASSSGTAYYNEQFF.

V and J are TRBV7-9 and TRBJ2-7, with 8 nucleotides matching TRBD2. Trimming cost V 5 bases and J 11 bases; bases outside gene matches: 14. Germline V gene sequence: CDR1 SEHNR, CDR2 FQNEAQ (reference sequence). The CDR3 runs 14 residues. Here the CDR3 reads CASSPLTIAGSEYF. The DNA for the CDR3 is TGTGCCAGCAGCCCATTGACGATAGCGGGATCCGAGTACTTC. Full variable domain (rest looked up from reference TRBV7-9 and TRBJ2-7): DTGVSQNPRHKITKRGQNVTFRCDPISEHNRLYWYRQTLGQGPEFLTYFQNEAQLEKSRLLSDRFSAERPKGSFSTLEIQRTEQGDSAMYLCASSPLTIAGSEYFGPGTRLTVT.

This clone has just one count. J is TRBJ2-3 and V is TRBV5-1; 10 positions agree with TRBD2. This CDR3 spans 16 amino acids. Germline V gives CDR1 SGHRS, CDR2 YFSETQ. With 3 bases clipped from V and 4 bases from J, the junction kept 8 bases outside the gene matches. This chain's CDR3 is CASSSSSGGGADTQYF. In nucleotides, the CDR3 is TGCGCCAGCAGCTCCTCTAGCGGGGGTGGGGCAGATACGCAGTATTTT.

The chain combines TRBV19 with TRBJ1-1; TRBD1 matches at 8 bases. CDR3 length: 15 amino acids. V dropped 6 bases and J dropped 4; count of bases not matched to a gene: 10. Germline-derived CDR1 and CDR2 are LNHDA and SQIVND (reference sequence). The CDR3 loop is CASRSGTGPSTEAFF. The CDR3, as DNA: TGTGCCAGTAGATCCGGGACAGGTCCTTCCACTGAAGCTTTCTTT.

This chain links TRBV19 with TRBJ1-4, with TRBD1 as a possible D gene (5 bases). Trimming took off 5 bases at V and 5 bases at J, with 9 bases between the two ends. The V gene's germline CDR1 is LNHDA and CDR2 SQIVND (reference sequence). The CDR3 contains 13 residues. CDR3 coding DNA: TGTGCCAGTAGTTGGGGGGTAAATGAAAAACTGTTTTTT. This codes for CASSWGVNEKLFF.

The chain couples TRBV6-6 to TRBJ1-1; a possible D gene is TRBD1 (6 bases). There are 13 residues in the CDR3. The V gene's germline CDR1 is MNHNY and CDR2 SVGAGI (reference sequence). Trimming took off 7 bases at V and 7 bases at J, with 16 bases between the two ends. CDR3 region: CASKLGGRGEAFF. The CDR3 DNA reads TGTGCCAGCAAGTTGGGGGGGCGCGGTGAAGCTTTCTTT.

This rearrangement joins TRBV25-1 to TRBJ1-2; TRBD1 might be the D (6 bases). There are 14 residues in the CDR3. Trimming shortened V by 2 bases and J by 6 bases, and 13 bases separated the two germline ends. CDR1 and CDR2 from the germline V gene are MGHDK and SYGVNS. DNA for the CDR3: TGTGCCAGCAGTGAAGGCCGACAGGTGGATGGCTACACCTTC. Its translation: CASSEGRQVDGYTF.

J is TRBJ1-1 and V is TRBV28; D unclear. Per germline, CDR1 MDHEN and CDR2 SYDVKM. This CDR3 comprises 15 residues. V was trimmed by 1 base and J by 4 bases, leaving 13 bases between them. The CDR3 here is CASSLSLAGSTEAFF. CDR3 nucleotide sequence: TGTGCCAGCAGTTTATCGCTGGCTGGGAGCACTGAAGCTTTCTTT.

This clone was counted once. One junction end does not reproduce the germline sequence, and a read error may be involved. The V gene is TRBV5-4, the J gene TRBJ1-3; D possibly corresponds to TRBD1 (5 bases). Germline CDR1 SGHNT, CDR2 YYREEE (reference sequence). The CDR3 consists of 13 residues. The CDR3 protein is CASSGASGNIIYF. CDR3 nucleotides: TGTGCCAGCAGCGGGGCCTCTGGAAACATCATATATTTT.